The entry that follows covers one T cell receptor (beta chain) sequence. The target antigen is unknown. J was trimmed by 6 bases and V by 3 bases; bases with no gene match: 6. This CDR3 is built from 15 residues. This sample was included in a study of T cells after yellow fever vaccination. Study-wide context: SMART-Seq v4 Ultra Low Input handled preparation of low-cell-number fractions.

MiXCR was run by TCRdb on the 5' RACE reads, yielding one entry per CDR3 protein. The data show 610,000 or so distinct CDR3 sequences, approximately 13% seen once. The study's findings and limits: A weaker secondary response peaked on day 5, the primary on day 15. Abundant clonotypes from the bulk population could get into FACS-sorted repertoires as contaminants.

The receptor was derived from a man aged 25-45 years who received the YFV17D yellow fever vaccine. This specimen consisted of PBMCs, obtained on the day of the yellow fever booster vaccination. V is TRBV12-3 or TRBV12-4 and J is TRBJ2-1; 9 bases are a match to TRBD2. CDR3 coding DNA: TGTGCCAGCAGTTTTTGGCTAGCGGGATCCAATGAGCAGTTCTTC. This codes for CASSFWLAGSNEQFF.